This T cell receptor (beta chain) was documented in a study of T cell changes during pregnancy in multiple sclerosis. Produced via immunoSEQ multiplex PCR; TCRdb's table is partial and in-frame only. The table includes 85,000 to 100,000 clones, approximately 92% detected once. V was clipped by 10 bases and J by 4 bases; unmatched bases: 6. Germline loops: CDR1 SNHLY, CDR2 FYNNEI. The CDR3 consists of 13 residues. This clonotype was sampled from a female donor with multiple sclerosis, enrolled in a pregnancy study. The chain combines TRBV2 with TRBJ1-5, with 8 positions matching TRBD1. Sequenced material: peripheral blood, taken in the first trimester of pregnancy. CDR3 coding DNA: TGTGCCACGCAGGGGGCAGAAAATCAGCCCCAGCATTTT. This encodes CATQGAENQPQHF.